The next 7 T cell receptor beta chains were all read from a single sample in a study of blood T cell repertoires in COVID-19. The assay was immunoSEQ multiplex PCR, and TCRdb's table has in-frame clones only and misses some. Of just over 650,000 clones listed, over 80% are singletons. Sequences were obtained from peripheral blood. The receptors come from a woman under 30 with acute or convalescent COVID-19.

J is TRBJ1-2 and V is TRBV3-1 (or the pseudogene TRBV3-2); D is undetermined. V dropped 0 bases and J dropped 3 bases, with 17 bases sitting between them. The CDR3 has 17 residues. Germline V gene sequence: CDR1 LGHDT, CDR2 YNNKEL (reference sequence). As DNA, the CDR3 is TGTGCCAGCAGCCAAGATCGGACTTCGGTAACCGACTATGGCTACACCTTC. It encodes CASSQDRTSVTDYGYTF.

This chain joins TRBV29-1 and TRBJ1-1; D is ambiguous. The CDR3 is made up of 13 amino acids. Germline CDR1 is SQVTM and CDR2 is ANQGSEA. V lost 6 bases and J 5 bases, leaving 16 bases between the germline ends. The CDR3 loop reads CSVLGVFITEAFF. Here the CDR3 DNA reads TGCAGCGTCCTCGGGGTTTTTATAACTGAAGCTTTCTTT.

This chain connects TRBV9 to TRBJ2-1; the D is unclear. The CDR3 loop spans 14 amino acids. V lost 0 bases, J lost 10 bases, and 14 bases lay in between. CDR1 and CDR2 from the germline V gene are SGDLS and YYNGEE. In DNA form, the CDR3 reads TGTGCCAGCAGCGTAGAGCTAGAGTATGGCGAGCAGTTCTTC. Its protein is CASSVELEYGEQFF.

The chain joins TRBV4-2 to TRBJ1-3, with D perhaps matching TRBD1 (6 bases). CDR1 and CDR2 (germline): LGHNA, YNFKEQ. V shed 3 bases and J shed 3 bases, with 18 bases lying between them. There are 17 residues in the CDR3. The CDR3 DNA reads TGTGCCAGCAGCCATATCCAGACAGGTCTAGTTGGAAACACCATATATTTT. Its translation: CASSHIQTGLVGNTIYF.

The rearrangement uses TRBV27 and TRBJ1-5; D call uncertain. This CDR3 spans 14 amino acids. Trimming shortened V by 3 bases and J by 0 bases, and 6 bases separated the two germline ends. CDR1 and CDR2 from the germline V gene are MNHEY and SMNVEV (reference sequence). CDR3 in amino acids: CASSFRLSNQPQHF. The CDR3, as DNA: TGTGCCAGCAGTTTCCGACTTAGCAATCAGCCCCAGCATTTT.

CDR3 amino acids: CASSPKQGASWEGYTF. CDR3 coding DNA: TGTGCCAGCAGCCCTAAACAGGGGGCGAGTTGGGAAGGCTACACCTTC. The chain links TRBV7-9 to TRBJ1-2; 9 nucleotides line up with TRBD1. The germline V gene has CDR1 SEHNR and CDR2 FQNEAQ (reference sequence). The CDR3 sequence is 16 residues long. The J segment lost 8 bases and the V segment lost 5 bases, leaving 15 bases of the junction unmatched.

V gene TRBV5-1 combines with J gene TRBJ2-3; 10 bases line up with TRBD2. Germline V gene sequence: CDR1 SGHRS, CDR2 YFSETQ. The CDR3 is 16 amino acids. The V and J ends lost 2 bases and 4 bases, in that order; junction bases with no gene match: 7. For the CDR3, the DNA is TGCGCCAGCAGCTTCCAGCGGGGGGGCGGCGCAGATACGCAGTATTTT. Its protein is CASSFQRGGGADTQYF.